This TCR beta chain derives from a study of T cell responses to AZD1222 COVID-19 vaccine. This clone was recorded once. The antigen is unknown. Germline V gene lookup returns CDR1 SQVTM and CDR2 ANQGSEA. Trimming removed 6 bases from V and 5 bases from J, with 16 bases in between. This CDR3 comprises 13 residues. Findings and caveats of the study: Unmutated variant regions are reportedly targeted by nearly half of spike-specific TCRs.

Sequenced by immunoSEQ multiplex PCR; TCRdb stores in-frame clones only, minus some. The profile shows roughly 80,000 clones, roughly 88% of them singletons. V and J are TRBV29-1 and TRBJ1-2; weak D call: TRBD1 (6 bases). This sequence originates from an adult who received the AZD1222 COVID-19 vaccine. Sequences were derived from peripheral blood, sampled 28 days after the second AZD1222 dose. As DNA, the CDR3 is TGCAGCGTACTGACGAGCCAGGGGTATGGCTACACCTTC. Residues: CSVLTSQGYGYTF.